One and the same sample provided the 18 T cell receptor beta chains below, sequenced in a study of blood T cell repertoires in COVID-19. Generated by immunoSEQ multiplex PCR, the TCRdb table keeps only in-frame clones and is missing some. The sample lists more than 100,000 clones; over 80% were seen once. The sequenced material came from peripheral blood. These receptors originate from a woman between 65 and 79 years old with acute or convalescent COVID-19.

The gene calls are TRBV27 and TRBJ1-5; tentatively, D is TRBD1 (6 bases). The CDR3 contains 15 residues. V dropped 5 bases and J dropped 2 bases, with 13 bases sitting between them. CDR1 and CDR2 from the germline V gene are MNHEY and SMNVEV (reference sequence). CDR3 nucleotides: TGTGCCAGCAGTATCCACAGGGTTGGCAATCAGCCCCAGCATTTT. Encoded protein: CASSIHRVGNQPQHF.

This CDR3 reads CASSTDQTTTNVLTF. The CDR3 DNA sequence: TGTGCCAGTAGTACCGATCAGACAACCACCAACGTCCTGACTTTC. The genes are TRBV19 and TRBJ2-6, with D unresolved. The CDR3 covers 15 residues. The germline gives CDR1 LNHDA, CDR2 SQIVND (reference sequence). Trimming took off 4 bases at V and 8 bases at J, with 15 bases between the two ends. Together with reference TRBV19 and TRBJ2-6, the CDR3 gives the full variable domain: DGGITQSPKYLFRKEGQNVTLSCEQNLNHDAMYWYRQDPGQGLRLIYYSQIVNDFQKGDIAEGYSVSREKKESFPLTVTSAQKNPTAFYLCASSTDQTTTNVLTFGAGSRLTVL.

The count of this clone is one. The CDR3 is CASSVFGAGQGLANTIYF. The CDR3 bases are TGTGCCAGCAGCGTATTTGGGGCCGGACAAGGATTAGCAAACACCATATATTTT. V is TRBV9 and J is TRBJ1-3; D might be TRBD1 (5 bases). This CDR3 region has 18 residues. Germline V gene sequence: CDR1 SGDLS, CDR2 YYNGEE. The V end lost 1 base, the J end lost 6 bases, and 23 bases lay between the germline ends.

The CDR3 bases are TGTGCCAGCAGCCCGGCCCTCAGGGGTCCCCTGTCTGAGCAGTACTTC. It translates to CASSPALRGPLSEQYF. The gene calls are TRBV5-4 and TRBJ2-7, with D perhaps TRBD1 (6 bases). Germline V gives CDR1 SGHNT, CDR2 YYREEE (reference sequence). This CDR3 contains 16 residues. V shed 4 bases and J shed 7 bases, with 24 bases lying between them.

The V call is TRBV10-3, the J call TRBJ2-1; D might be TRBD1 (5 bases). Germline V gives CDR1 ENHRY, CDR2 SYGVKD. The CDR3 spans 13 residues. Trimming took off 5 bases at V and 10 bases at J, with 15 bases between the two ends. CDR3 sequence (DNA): TGTGCCATCAGTATGGGCCAGGGCCGAGAGCAGTTCTTC. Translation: CAISMGQGREQFF.

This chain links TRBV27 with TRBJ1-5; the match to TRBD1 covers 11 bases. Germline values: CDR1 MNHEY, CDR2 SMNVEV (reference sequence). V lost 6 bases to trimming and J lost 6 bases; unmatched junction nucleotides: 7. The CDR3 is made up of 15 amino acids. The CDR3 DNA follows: TGTGCCAGCAGCCTCGGGACAGGGGGAGGTCAGCCCCAGCATTTT. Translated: CASSLGTGGGQPQHF.

CDR3 sequence reads: CASSRLGMATFF. CDR3 coding DNA: TGTGCCAGCAGCCGACTTGGTATGGCGACTTTCTTT. The rearrangement uses TRBV7-9 and TRBJ1-1; D is unresolved. The CDR3 is 12 residues long. The V gene's germline CDR1 is SEHNR and CDR2 FQNEAQ (reference sequence). V shed 5 bases and J shed 12 bases, with 16 bases lying between them. Variable domain in full (rest from reference TRBV7-9 and TRBJ1-1): DTGVSQNPRHKITKRGQNVTFRCDPISEHNRLYWYRQTLGQGPEFLTYFQNEAQLEKSRLLSDRFSAERPKGSFSTLEIQRTEQGDSAMYLCASSRLGMATFFGQGTRLTVV.

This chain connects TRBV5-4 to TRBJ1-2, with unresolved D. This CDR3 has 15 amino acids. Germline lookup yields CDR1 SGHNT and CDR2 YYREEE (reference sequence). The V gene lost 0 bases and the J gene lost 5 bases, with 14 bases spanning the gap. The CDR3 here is CASSLAGREVYGYTF. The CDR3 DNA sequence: TGTGCCAGCAGCTTGGCCGGGAGGGAGGTTTATGGCTACACCTTC. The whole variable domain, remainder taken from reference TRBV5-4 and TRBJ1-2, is ETGVTQSPTHLIKTRGQQVTLRCSSQSGHNTVSWYQQALGQGPQFIFQYYREEENGRGNFPPRFSGLQFPNYSSELNVNALELDDSALYLCASSLAGREVYGYTFGSGTRLTVV.

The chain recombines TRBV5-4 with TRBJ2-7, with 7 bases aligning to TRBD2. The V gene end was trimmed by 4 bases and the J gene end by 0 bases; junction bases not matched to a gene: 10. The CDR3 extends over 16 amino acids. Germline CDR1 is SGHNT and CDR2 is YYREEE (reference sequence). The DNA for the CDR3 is TGTGCCAGCAGCCTGTCGGGGGGATCAATCTCCTACGAGCAGTACTTC. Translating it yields CASSLSGGSISYEQYF.

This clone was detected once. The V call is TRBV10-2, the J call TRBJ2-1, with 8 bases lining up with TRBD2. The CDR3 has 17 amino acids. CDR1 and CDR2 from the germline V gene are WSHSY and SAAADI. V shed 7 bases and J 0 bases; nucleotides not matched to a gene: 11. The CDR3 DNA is TGCGCCAGCAACCAGCTAGCGGGTGCCAGCTCCTACAATGAGCAGTTCTTC. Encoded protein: CASNQLAGASSYNEQFF.

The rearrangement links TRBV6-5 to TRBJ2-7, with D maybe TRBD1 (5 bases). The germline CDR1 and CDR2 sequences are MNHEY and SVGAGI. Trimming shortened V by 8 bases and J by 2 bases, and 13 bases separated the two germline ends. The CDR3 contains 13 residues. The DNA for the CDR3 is TGTGCCAGCCCGGGCACAGGTGCCTACGAGCAGTACTTC. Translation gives CASPGTGAYEQYF.

In DNA, the CDR3 is TGTGCCAGCAGGGAGTCAGGCTACACCTTC. Translated: CASRESGYTF. The J gene is TRBJ1-2, the V gene TRBV6-5; D remains unclear. There are 10 residues in the CDR3. The ends were cut back, 6 bases at V and 8 bases at J, with 7 bases in the middle. Germline CDR1 and CDR2: MNHEY and SVGAGI.

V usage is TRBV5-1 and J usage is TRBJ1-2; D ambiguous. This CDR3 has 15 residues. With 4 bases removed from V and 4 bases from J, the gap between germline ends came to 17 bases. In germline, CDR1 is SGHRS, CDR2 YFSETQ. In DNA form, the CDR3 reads TGCGCCAGCAGCAAGCCGGAGCGGCTCCCCTATGGCTACACCTTC. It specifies CASSKPERLPYGYTF.

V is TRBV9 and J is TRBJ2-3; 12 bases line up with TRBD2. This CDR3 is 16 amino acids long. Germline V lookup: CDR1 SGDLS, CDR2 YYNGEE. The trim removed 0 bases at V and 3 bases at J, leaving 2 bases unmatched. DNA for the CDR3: TGTGCCAGCAGCGTAGGACTAGCGGGAGATACAGATACGCAGTATTTT. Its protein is CASSVGLAGDTDTQYF.

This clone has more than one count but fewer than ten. The CDR3 DNA follows: TGTGCCAGTAGCCAACTCATTTCGGGCAATCAGCCCCAGCATTTT. Translation gives CASSQLISGNQPQHF. The rearrangement joins TRBV19 to TRBJ1-5; no definite D call. This CDR3 has 15 amino acids. Trimming stripped 6 bases from V and 2 bases from J, with 14 bases between. Germline V gene lookup returns CDR1 LNHDA and CDR2 SQIVND (reference sequence).

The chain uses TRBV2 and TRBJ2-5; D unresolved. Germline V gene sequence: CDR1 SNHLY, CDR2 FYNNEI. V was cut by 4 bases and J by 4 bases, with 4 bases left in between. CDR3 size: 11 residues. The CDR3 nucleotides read TGTGCCAGCAGTGTTCGAGAGACCCAGTACTTC. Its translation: CASSVRETQYF.

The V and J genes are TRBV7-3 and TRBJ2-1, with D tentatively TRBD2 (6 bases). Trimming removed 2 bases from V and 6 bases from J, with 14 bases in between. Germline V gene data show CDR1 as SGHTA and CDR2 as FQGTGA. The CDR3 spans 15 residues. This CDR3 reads CASSLRDSSSNEQFF. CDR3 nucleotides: TGTGCCAGCAGCTTACGGGACTCGTCTAGCAATGAGCAGTTCTTC.

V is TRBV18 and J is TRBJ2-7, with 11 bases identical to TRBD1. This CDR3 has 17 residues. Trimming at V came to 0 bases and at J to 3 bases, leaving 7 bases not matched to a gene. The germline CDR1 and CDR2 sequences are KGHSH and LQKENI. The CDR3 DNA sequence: TGTGCCAGCTCACCACCCTCGGGACAGGGGGGAATCTACGAGCAGTACTTC. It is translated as CASSPPSGQGGIYEQYF.